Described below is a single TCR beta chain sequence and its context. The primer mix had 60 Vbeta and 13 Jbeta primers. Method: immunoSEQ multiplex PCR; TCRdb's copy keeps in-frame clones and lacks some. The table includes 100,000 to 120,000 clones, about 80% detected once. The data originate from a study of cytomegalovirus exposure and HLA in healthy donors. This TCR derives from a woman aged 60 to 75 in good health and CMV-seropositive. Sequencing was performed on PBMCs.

The CDR3 loop reads CASGGGSWSYNEQFF. CDR3 bases: TGTGCCAGCGGTGGGGGCTCGTGGTCCTACAATGAGCAGTTCTTC. The chain combines TRBV2 with TRBJ2-1; maybe TRBD1 (6 bases). There are 15 residues in the CDR3. Germline V gives CDR1 SNHLY, CDR2 FYNNEI. Trimming pared 8 bases from V and 1 base from J, leaving 15 bases between.